These T cell receptor beta chains were read from a single sample in a study of blood T cell repertoires in COVID-19. Generated by immunoSEQ multiplex PCR, the TCRdb table keeps only in-frame clones and is missing some. The sample yields 160,000 or so clones, around 81% seen once. The sample taken for sequencing was peripheral blood. Every receptor here comes from a man between 65 and 85 years old who had recovered from COVID-19. CDR3s include the opening cysteine and the closing phenylalanine or tryptophan. The order of the fields is J gene, clone size, V gene, CDR3 length, D gene, CDR3 DNA, CDR3 protein. D genes are given only for firm matches. Clone size is not always given. Where it is, it says once, few, many or a class for expanded clones.

J: TRBJ2-1
size: NA
V: TRBV9
length: 16
D: NA
DNA: TGTGCCAGCAGCGTAGTAGGCGGAACCTCCTACAATGAGCAGTTCTTC
CDR3: CASSVVGGTSYNEQFF

J: TRBJ2-3
size: NA
V: TRBV5-1
length: 14
D: NA
DNA: TGCGCCAGCAGCTTAGCAGGGTACACAGATACGCAGTATTTT
CDR3: CASSLAGYTDTQYF

J: TRBJ2-3
size: NA
V: TRBV7-8
length: 16
D: TRBD2
DNA: TGTGCCAGCAGCTTATCCGACGGGAGGCTAACAGATACGCAGTATTTT
CDR3: CASSLSDGRLTDTQYF

J: TRBJ2-7
size: once
V: TRBV28
length: 16
D: NA
DNA: TGTGCCAGCAGTTCCCCCACAGGGTCTGGCTTTGACGAGCAGTACTTC
CDR3: CASSSPTGSGFDEQYF

J: TRBJ2-7
size: few
V: TRBV10-2
length: 15
D: NA
DNA: TGCGCCAGCAGTGAGCGACAAACCAGGGACTACGAGCAGTACTTC
CDR3: CASSERQTRDYEQYF

J: TRBJ1-3
size: NA
V: TRBV15
length: 17
D: TRBD1
DNA: TGTGCCACCAGCAGTGGACAGGGCTCTTACTCTGGAAACACCATATATTTT
CDR3: CATSSGQGSYSGNTIYF

J: TRBJ1-4
size: NA
V: TRBV5-5
length: 16
D: TRBD1
DNA: TGTGCCAGCAGCGAGGAGACAGGGGAAGGGGATGAAAAACTGTTTTTT
CDR3: CASSEETGEGDEKLFF

J: TRBJ1-2
size: NA
V: TRBV27
length: 15
D: TRBD1
DNA: TGTGCCAGCAGTCCGGGACAGGAGATATCCTATGGCTACACCTTC
CDR3: CASSPGQEISYGYTF

J: TRBJ1-6
size: NA
V: TRBV18
length: 14
D: TRBD1
DNA: TGTGCCAGCTCTCTCCGGGACAGGAGCCCACCCCTCCACTTT
CDR3: CASSLRDRSPPLHF

J: TRBJ2-5
size: once
V: TRBV18
length: 14
D: NA
DNA: TGTGCCAGCTCACTATATTCCGGGGAAGAGACCCAGTACTTC
CDR3: CASSLYSGEETQYF

J: TRBJ2-7
size: NA
V: TRBV3-1/TRBV3-2
length: 15
D: TRBD1
DNA: TGTGCCAGCAGCCAAGAAGGGACAGGGGCTTACGAGCAGTACTTC
CDR3: CASSQEGTGAYEQYF

J: TRBJ2-5
size: NA
V: TRBV7-2
length: 13
D: TRBD2
DNA: TGTGCCAGCAGCATGACTAGCTTGGAGACCCAGTACTTC
CDR3: CASSMTSLETQYF

J: TRBJ1-3
size: NA
V: TRBV19
length: 13
D: NA
DNA: TGTGCCAGTCATCCCAGGGCTGGAAACACCATATATTTT
CDR3: CASHPRAGNTIYF

J: TRBJ2-1
size: few
V: TRBV19
length: 16
D: NA
DNA: TGTGCCAGTAGTATCACGAGCCATACAGGGTACAATGAGCAGTTCTTC
CDR3: CASSITSHTGYNEQFF

J: TRBJ2-7
size: many
V: TRBV19
length: 14
D: NA
DNA: TGTGCCACCCAGCCGGGATCTAACTCCTACGAGCAGTACTTC
CDR3: CATQPGSNSYEQYF

J: TRBJ2-1
size: NA
V: TRBV7-8
length: 14
D: TRBD1
DNA: TGTGCCAGCAGCCCTCCGGGACAGGAGGGTGAGCAGTTCTTC
CDR3: CASSPPGQEGEQFF

J: TRBJ2-3
size: NA
V: TRBV3-1/TRBV3-2
length: 16
D: NA
DNA: TGTGCCAGCAGCCGCGGCGGGGCGGATAGCACAGATACGCAGTATTTT
CDR3: CASSRGGADSTDTQYF

J: TRBJ1-2
size: few
V: TRBV11-2
length: 17
D: NA
DNA: TGTGCCAGCAGCTTAGGGGCGTTGAGGGCAGGAACCTATGGCTACACCTTC
CDR3: CASSLGALRAGTYGYTF

J: TRBJ2-1
size: NA
V: TRBV29-1
length: 14
D: TRBD2
DNA: TGCAGCGTCAAGCGGGAGGGCTCCTACAATGAGCAGTTCTTC
CDR3: CSVKREGSYNEQFF

J: TRBJ2-2
size: NA
V: TRBV14
length: 13
D: TRBD1
DNA: TGTGCCAGCAATGGACAGGGCACCGGGGAGCTGTTTTTT
CDR3: CASNGQGTGELFF

J: TRBJ2-3
size: NA
V: TRBV30
length: 14
D: TRBD2
DNA: TGTGCCTGGAGTGGGGTGGGAGGGACAGATACGCAGTATTTT
CDR3: CAWSGVGGTDTQYF

J: TRBJ1-4
size: once
V: TRBV28
length: 14
D: NA
DNA: TGTGCCAGCAGTTTCCCAGGGAACAATGAAAAACTGTTTTTT
CDR3: CASSFPGNNEKLFF

J: TRBJ1-6
size: NA
V: TRBV11-2
length: 15
D: NA
DNA: TGTGCCAGCAGCCCTCGGACTGACGCTGGTTCACCCCTCCACTTT
CDR3: CASSPRTDAGSPLHF

J: TRBJ2-3
size: once
V: TRBV2
length: 21
D: TRBD2
DNA: TGTGCCAGCAGTGAAGCTGGGGGACTAGCGGGAGTAGGTAGAGGGGCAGATACGCAGTATTTT
CDR3: CASSEAGGLAGVGRGADTQYF

J: TRBJ2-5
size: NA
V: TRBV6-5
length: 13
D: TRBD1
DNA: TGTGCCAGTATGGACAGGGCGATAGAGACCCAGTACTTC
CDR3: CASMDRAIETQYF

J: TRBJ1-1
size: NA
V: TRBV10-1
length: 15
D: TRBD1
DNA: TGCGCCAGCAGTGAACATACGGGACAGGGTGGTGAAGCTTTCTTT
CDR3: CASSEHTGQGGEAFF

J: TRBJ1-2
size: NA
V: TRBV6-6
length: 16
D: NA
DNA: TGTGCCAGCAGTCGAGGGTGGGGGGGGCAAAACTATGGCTACACCTTC
CDR3: CASSRGWGGQNYGYTF

J: TRBJ2-3
size: NA
V: TRBV24-1
length: 16
D: NA
DNA: TGTGCCACCAGTGATCCCAGATACGGAGGCACAGATACGCAGTATTTT
CDR3: CATSDPRYGGTDTQYF

J: TRBJ1-6
size: NA
V: TRBV4-3
length: 15
D: TRBD1
DNA: TGCGCCAGCAGCCACTTGGACAGGGTGAGGTCACCCCTCCACTTT
CDR3: CASSHLDRVRSPLHF

J: TRBJ2-5
size: NA
V: TRBV7-3
length: 15
D: TRBD1
DNA: TGTGCCAGCAGCTACGCAGGACAGGGCCAAGAGACCCAGTACTTC
CDR3: CASSYAGQGQETQYF

J: TRBJ2-3
size: once
V: TRBV7-2
length: 16
D: NA
DNA: TGTGCCAGCAGCATACTTAGCGGAAGTAGCACAGATACGCAGTATTTT
CDR3: CASSILSGSSTDTQYF

J: TRBJ1-3
size: NA
V: TRBV6-5
length: 15
D: TRBD1
DNA: TGTGCCAGCTCGACAGGGGGCGCTTTCGGAGTCACCATATATTTT
CDR3: CASSTGGAFGVTIYF

J: TRBJ1-3
size: NA
V: TRBV11-2
length: 14
D: TRBD1
DNA: TGTGCCAGCAGCGCTGACAGGGGTCGAAACACCATATATTTT
CDR3: CASSADRGRNTIYF

J: TRBJ2-7
size: NA
V: TRBV4-3
length: 15
D: NA
DNA: TGCGCCAGCAGCCAAGGGGTGGGAGGTCCCTACGAGCAGTACTTC
CDR3: CASSQGVGGPYEQYF

J: TRBJ1-2
size: NA
V: TRBV28
length: 16
D: NA
DNA: TGTGCCAGCAGTTTATTTCAGGGGTCCTCTGGGTATGGCTACACCTTC
CDR3: CASSLFQGSSGYGYTF

J: TRBJ1-4
size: NA
V: TRBV5-1
length: 15
D: TRBD1
DNA: TGCGCCAGCAGCTTGAGAGGGACAGTCGAGGAAAAACTGTTTTTT
CDR3: CASSLRGTVEEKLFF

J: TRBJ2-1
size: NA
V: TRBV7-9
length: 14
D: NA
DNA: TGTGCCAGCAGCCAGACTCATCGGCACAATGAGCAGTTCTTC
CDR3: CASSQTHRHNEQFF

J: TRBJ2-7
size: few
V: TRBV18
length: 13
D: TRBD1
DNA: TGTGCCAGCTCACCGGGACAGGGAAACGAGCAGTACTTC
CDR3: CASSPGQGNEQYF

J: TRBJ2-1
size: NA
V: TRBV7-9
length: 16
D: NA
DNA: TGTGCCAGCAGCTTAGGCTTGGGGGCTTCCTACAATGAGCAGTTCTTC
CDR3: CASSLGLGASYNEQFF

J: TRBJ1-2
size: once
V: TRBV2
length: 16
D: TRBD1
DNA: TGTGCCAGCAGTCCCGAGGGACAGGGCCAACTCTATGGCTACACCTTC
CDR3: CASSPEGQGQLYGYTF

J: TRBJ2-5
size: NA
V: TRBV5-1
length: 15
D: TRBD2
DNA: TGCGCCAGCAGGACGGGGGGAGGAACCGGCGAGACCCAGTACTTC
CDR3: CASRTGGGTGETQYF